The 9 T cell receptor beta chains reported below all come from one sample, sequenced in a study of beta chain features in type 1 diabetes (dated by TCRdb to 2016 to 2019). Preparation of the library involved the immunoSEQ multiplex PCR assay. The entire amount of isolated RNA was reverse transcribed using the High Capacity cDNA Reverse Transcription Kit, so the sequenced TCRB transcripts were expressed ones. TCRdb's version of the immuneACCESS table is confined to in-frame rearrangements and falls short of the full clone set. An unresolved V gene accounts for under half of the shortfall where checked; the remainder is of unknown origin. The sample profile shows around 180,000 clones; approximately 8% of them were found once. 0.5% of the sample is in the top ten clones. Overall study results and their limits: Type 1 diabetes patients showed a moderate but significant shortening of TCRB CDR3 length in all four CD4+ subsets.

The antigens of these receptors remain unknown. Sequencing was carried out using central memory CD4+ T cells from blood. These receptors all come from a man between 18 and 35 years old with type 1 diabetes.

The table lists this clone with a few counts. J is TRBJ2-1 and V is TRBV27, with TRBD1 matching 8 bases. The V and J ends lost 4 bases and 2 bases, in that order; junction bases with no gene match: 7. Germline CDR1 reads MNHEY; CDR2 reads SMNVEV (reference sequence). This CDR3 contains 16 residues. CDR3 residues: CASSSHTGGPYNEQFF. As DNA, the CDR3 is TGTGCCAGCAGTTCCCATACAGGGGGACCCTACAATGAGCAGTTCTTC.

In its sample, this clone was seen a few times. The chain links TRBV19 to TRBJ2-7; D call uncertain. CDR3 size: 15 residues. Between the trimmed V and J ends, which lost 5 bases and 1 base, there was a span of 15 bases. Germline CDR1 reads LNHDA; CDR2 reads SQIVND (reference sequence). The CDR3 nucleotides read TGTGCCAGTAGTCGCCCTTTGGGCCTATCCTACGAGCAGTACTTC. Amino acids: CASSRPLGLSYEQYF.

This clone turned up a few times. V is TRBV10-1 and J is TRBJ1-1, with D unclear. CDR3 length: 13 amino acids. Trimming pared 9 bases from V and 4 bases from J, leaving 15 bases between. The germline CDR1 and CDR2 sequences are WNHNN and SYGVQD (reference sequence). CDR3 protein: CASRPSEGTEAFF. The CDR3 DNA reads TGCGCCAGTCGACCGAGCGAAGGCACTGAAGCTTTCTTT.

V and J are TRBV30 and TRBJ2-2; 11 nucleotides line up with TRBD2. The germline V gene has CDR1 GTSNPN and CDR2 SVGIG (reference sequence). The CDR3 extends over 16 amino acids. With V trimmed by 5 bases and J by 5 bases, 10 bases remained unmatched. This chain's CDR3 is CAWEPPSGGWTGELFF. Here the CDR3 DNA reads TGTGCCTGGGAGCCTCCTAGCGGGGGGTGGACCGGGGAGCTGTTTTTT.

This chain joins TRBV27 and TRBJ1-2; a possible D gene is TRBD1 (5 bases). Trimming removed 5 bases from V and 4 bases from J, with 20 bases in between. The CDR3 totals 16 residues. Germline loops: CDR1 MNHEY, CDR2 SMNVEV (reference sequence). CDR3 DNA: TGTGCCAGCAGTCCATCAAATCGGTGGGGACTCTATGGCTACACCTTC. Translated: CASSPSNRWGLYGYTF.

The CDR3 sequence: CASKRVDRANEQYF. The CDR3 DNA sequence: TGTGCCAGCAAACGGGTAGACAGGGCCAACGAGCAGTACTTC. V usage is TRBV5-6 and J usage is TRBJ2-7; 7 nucleotides agree with TRBD1. Trimming took 6 bases from V and 5 from J; bases not matched to a gene: 11. The germline V gene has CDR1 SGHDT and CDR2 YYEEEE. The CDR3 has 14 residues.

The chain couples TRBV5-1 to TRBJ2-2, with 9 bases identical to TRBD1. CDR3 length: 15 residues. CDR1 SGHRS and CDR2 YFSETQ come from the germline V gene. The V and J ends lost 4 bases and 5 bases, in that order; junction bases with no gene match: 6. As DNA, the CDR3 is TGCGCCAGCAGCCCCAGGACAGGGGAAACCGGGGAGCTGTTTTTT. Translated: CASSPRTGETGELFF.

There are a few counts of this clone. V is TRBV7-2 and J is TRBJ2-5, with D possibly TRBD2 on 5 matching bases. Trimming removed 5 bases from V and 3 bases from J, with 13 bases in between. The germline V gene has CDR1 SGHTA and CDR2 FQGNSA. The CDR3 length is 14 residues. Here the CDR3 DNA reads TGTGCCAGCAGCCCCCCTGGGCGGGAAGAGACCCAGTACTTC. Translation gives CASSPPGREETQYF.

The rearrangement joins TRBV15 to TRBJ1-1; 7 bases are a match to TRBD1. CDR1 and CDR2 from the germline V gene are LNHNV and YYDKDF (reference sequence). Unmatched junction bases numbered 7, after V lost 1 base and J lost 5 bases. CDR3 size: 15 residues. CDR3 sequence reads: CATSRALTGATEAFF. The CDR3 DNA reads TGTGCCACCAGCAGAGCCCTAACAGGGGCTACTGAAGCTTTCTTT. Full variable domain (rest looked up from reference TRBV15 and TRBJ1-1): DAMVIQNPRYQVTQFGKPVTLSCSQTLNHNVMYWYQQKSSQAPKLLFHYYDKDFNNEADTPDNFQSRRPNTSFCFLDIRSPGLGDTAMYLCATSRALTGATEAFFGQGTRLTVV.